A selection of T cell receptor beta chains follows, all from one sample in a study of blood T cell repertoires in COVID-19. Only in-frame clones appear in the TCRdb table, and some are missing; sequencing was by immunoSEQ multiplex PCR. The table lists some 340,000 clones, about four fifths of them singletons, with 2.5% to 3% in the top ten. Sample: peripheral blood. These receptor sequences come from a man aged 30 to 39 with active or convalescent COVID-19. CDR3s leave out the opening cysteine and the closing phenylalanine or tryptophan.

v_call: TRBV5-1; j_call: TRBJ2-1; cdr3_aa: ASSLGAGGAYNEQF
v_call: TRBV5-1; j_call: TRBJ1-2; cdr3_aa: ASSIGQGAYGYT
v_call: TRBV12-3/TRBV12-4; j_call: TRBJ1-1; cdr3_aa: ASSTRQKAEAF
v_call: TRBV4-1; j_call: TRBJ2-7; cdr3_aa: ASSQVGPPWIRQY
v_call: TRBV19; j_call: TRBJ2-1; cdr3_aa: ASSRASGGYNEQF
v_call: TRBV3-1/TRBV3-2; j_call: TRBJ2-2; cdr3_aa: ASSQDRPSANTGELF
v_call: TRBV7-9; j_call: TRBJ1-3; cdr3_aa: ASAPGQGADTIY
v_call: TRBV18; j_call: TRBJ1-1; cdr3_aa: ASSPVRVGNTEAF
v_call: TRBV7-2; j_call: TRBJ1-1; cdr3_aa: ASSLGQGRTEAF
v_call: TRBV7-3; j_call: TRBJ2-7; cdr3_aa: ASSLNGGGATEQY
v_call: TRBV4-1; j_call: TRBJ2-1; cdr3_aa: ASSQLAGSYNEQF
v_call: TRBV7-2; j_call: TRBJ2-5; cdr3_aa: ASSWGGGGRETQY
v_call: TRBV9; j_call: TRBJ1-5; cdr3_aa: ASSAGTGGGQPQH
v_call: TRBV30; j_call: TRBJ1-2; cdr3_aa: AWSLDRGGYGYT
v_call: TRBV7-9; j_call: TRBJ2-2; cdr3_aa: ASSSRASGRPYTGELF
v_call: TRBV7-9; j_call: TRBJ2-7; cdr3_aa: ASSFNRGEQY
v_call: TRBV2; j_call: TRBJ2-1; cdr3_aa: ASRGTSGGNEQF
v_call: TRBV9; j_call: TRBJ2-7; cdr3_aa: ASSHSGRAYEQY
v_call: TRBV7-2; j_call: TRBJ2-7; cdr3_aa: ASSLDVQAGAYEQY
v_call: TRBV4-2; j_call: TRBJ2-1; cdr3_aa: ASSQVGLAVEQQF
v_call: TRBV4-3; j_call: TRBJ2-1; cdr3_aa: ASSHQPSGTSGYNEQF
v_call: TRBV7-3; j_call: TRBJ2-5; cdr3_aa: ASSLNAMETQY
v_call: TRBV10-3; j_call: TRBJ2-7; cdr3_aa: AISVYRDYEQY
v_call: TRBV6-6; j_call: TRBJ1-4; cdr3_aa: ASSPGDREKLF
v_call: TRBV7-3; j_call: TRBJ1-4; cdr3_aa: ASSLSPATNEKLF
v_call: TRBV18; j_call: TRBJ1-4; cdr3_aa: ASSPQTGKGEKLF
v_call: TRBV5-1; j_call: TRBJ1-2; cdr3_aa: ASSPGTAHGYT
v_call: TRBV4-3; j_call: TRBJ2-3; cdr3_aa: ASSQEGRGDIDTQY
v_call: TRBV4-2; j_call: TRBJ2-1; cdr3_aa: ASSRKGESSYNEQF
v_call: TRBV2; j_call: TRBJ1-3; cdr3_aa: ASSSTGSGNTIY
v_call: TRBV9; j_call: TRBJ2-2; cdr3_aa: ASSVGLGELF
v_call: TRBV7-6; j_call: TRBJ2-3; cdr3_aa: ASSLAAGVRTDTQY
v_call: TRBV3-1/TRBV3-2; j_call: TRBJ2-2; cdr3_aa: ASSQGDLYTGELF
v_call: TRBV5-4; j_call: TRBJ1-2; cdr3_aa: ASSLQGLRNYGYT
v_call: TRBV4-3; j_call: TRBJ2-3; cdr3_aa: ASSQDSSGVGTQY
v_call: TRBV7-6; j_call: TRBJ2-1; cdr3_aa: ASSSLRGSAYNEQF
v_call: TRBV15; j_call: TRBJ1-3; cdr3_aa: ATSRDRVPGNTIY
v_call: TRBV30; j_call: TRBJ2-1; cdr3_aa: AWTILAAGEQF
v_call: TRBV2; j_call: TRBJ1-6; cdr3_aa: ASTRGDSDNSPLH
v_call: TRBV6-5; j_call: TRBJ1-4; cdr3_aa: ASKRGSLEKLF
v_call: TRBV18; j_call: TRBJ1-1; cdr3_aa: ASSPQRQGAEAF
v_call: TRBV28; j_call: TRBJ1-5; cdr3_aa: ASDEWGSNQPQH
v_call: TRBV28; j_call: TRBJ1-4; cdr3_aa: ASSLRDRGGTNEKLF
v_call: TRBV6-2/TRBV6-3; j_call: TRBJ1-1; cdr3_aa: ASSYSWGHEAF
v_call: TRBV5-1; j_call: TRBJ2-3; cdr3_aa: ASSKGAGRTDTQY
v_call: TRBV10-3; j_call: TRBJ1-5; cdr3_aa: AISEGFNQPQH
v_call: TRBV7-8; j_call: TRBJ1-2; cdr3_aa: ASSPLRGGYT
v_call: TRBV30; j_call: TRBJ1-4; cdr3_aa: AWSVRGFVATNEKLF
v_call: TRBV7-2; j_call: TRBJ2-1; cdr3_aa: ASSLELAGNNEQF
v_call: TRBV12-3/TRBV12-4; j_call: TRBJ1-2; cdr3_aa: ATSSARQSGYT
v_call: TRBV11-3; j_call: TRBJ2-2; cdr3_aa: ASSLDRTGELF
v_call: TRBV11-2; j_call: TRBJ1-1; cdr3_aa: ASSLVSHNTEAF
v_call: TRBV4-2; j_call: TRBJ2-3; cdr3_aa: ASSQDGSGGPYTDTQY
v_call: TRBV5-8; j_call: TRBJ2-1; cdr3_aa: ASSLREAYNEQF
v_call: TRBV18; j_call: TRBJ2-7; cdr3_aa: ASSPSAGGYEQY
v_call: TRBV9; j_call: TRBJ1-2; cdr3_aa: ASSPGIPLGYGYT
v_call: TRBV15; j_call: TRBJ2-5; cdr3_aa: ATSRGGTREETQY
v_call: TRBV24-1; j_call: TRBJ1-5; cdr3_aa: ATSDPGQGNQPQH
v_call: TRBV7-3; j_call: TRBJ2-5; cdr3_aa: ASSTRQGDETQY
v_call: TRBV11-3; j_call: TRBJ1-3; cdr3_aa: ASSLDPSSGNTIY